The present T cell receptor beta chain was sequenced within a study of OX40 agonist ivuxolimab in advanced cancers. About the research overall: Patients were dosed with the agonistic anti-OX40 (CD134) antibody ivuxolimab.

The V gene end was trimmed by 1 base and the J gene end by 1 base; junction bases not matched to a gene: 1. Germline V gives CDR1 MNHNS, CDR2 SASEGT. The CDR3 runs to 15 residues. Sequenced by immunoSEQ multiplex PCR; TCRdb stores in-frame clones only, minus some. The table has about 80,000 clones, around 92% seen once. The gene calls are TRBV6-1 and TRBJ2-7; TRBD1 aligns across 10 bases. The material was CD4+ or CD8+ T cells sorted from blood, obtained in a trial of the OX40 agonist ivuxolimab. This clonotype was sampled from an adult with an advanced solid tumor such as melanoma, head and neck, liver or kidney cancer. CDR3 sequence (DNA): TGTGCCAGCAGTGAAGGGGACAGGGGATCCTACGAGCAGTACTTC. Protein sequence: CASSEGDRGSYEQYF.